This T cell receptor (beta chain) was observed in a study of cytotoxic CD8 clonotypes in ibrutinib-treated CLL. Looking at the study overall: Patient counts were 11 relapsed/refractory, over 14 treatment-naive and around 17 IGHV unmutated. Response sampling took place at median about 12 months of treatment, range 6 to 36.

TCRdb's copy holds only in-frame clones and misses some; the assay was immunoSEQ multiplex PCR. The sample carries about 36,000 clones, about two thirds recorded once. The germline V gene has CDR1 SNHLY and CDR2 FYNNEI. Trimming removed 7 bases at V and 5 bases at J, with 18 bases between. The CDR3 loop spans 14 amino acids. This clonotype originated in a human donor with chronic lymphocytic leukemia. The chain employs TRBV2 and TRBJ2-7; TRBD2 might be the D (7 bases). Sequences were derived from PBMCs, sampled at disease progression, from a patient treated with ibrutinib. The CDR3 bases are TGTGCCAGCATCCCGGGGAGGGGGAAAGACGAGCAGTACTTC. It is translated as CASIPGRGKDEQYF.